The 15 T cell receptor beta chains reported below all come from one sample, sequenced in a study of T cells in tuberculosis. TCRdb's copy holds only in-frame clones and misses some; the assay was immunoSEQ multiplex PCR. Of tens of thousands of clones in the sample, 97% are singletons; the top ten hold under 7%. Sequences were obtained from PBMCs. These TCRs come from a donor between 10 and 35 years old with latent tuberculosis or without tuberculosis infection.

The V gene is TRBV30, the J gene TRBJ1-4; perhaps TRBD1 as D (6 bases). There are 13 residues in the CDR3. Germline-derived CDR1 and CDR2 are GTSNPN and SVGIG (reference sequence). The ends were cut back, 0 bases at V and 7 bases at J, with 9 bases in the middle. CDR3 sequence (DNA): TGTGCCTGGAGTGTAGGGGGGGGTGAAAAACTGTTTTTT. This sequence encodes CAWSVGGGEKLFF.

This clone was seen once. The V call is TRBV6-4, the J call TRBJ2-1, with 8 positions matching TRBD2. V was clipped by 4 bases and J by 7 bases; unmatched bases: 9. Germline loops: CDR1 MRHNA, CDR2 SNTAGT. The CDR3 runs 15 residues. The CDR3 nucleotides are TGTGCCAGCAGTGTATCCAGCGGGAGTCAGAATGAGCAGTTCTTC. Residues: CASSVSSGSQNEQFF.

The chain carries TRBV2 and TRBJ1-1; weak D call: TRBD1 (5 bases). Per germline, CDR1 SNHLY and CDR2 FYNNEI. V was trimmed by 2 bases and J by 6 bases, leaving 22 bases between them. The CDR3 contains 17 residues. The CDR3, as DNA: TGTGCCAGCAGTGAAAGGGCTGGGGGAGGTCTCGGGTCTGAAGCTTTCTTT. Protein sequence: CASSERAGGGLGSEAFF.

J is TRBJ2-5 and V is TRBV4-2; TRBD2 matches 14 bases. Trimming removed 2 bases from V and 7 bases from J; junction bases left unmatched: 12. Germline values: CDR1 LGHNA, CDR2 YNFKEQ. This CDR3 has 18 residues. The CDR3 bases are TGTGCCAGCAGCCAACACGGGACTAGCGGGAGAACGCTCGGGACCCAGTACTTC. Translated, it gives CASSQHGTSGRTLGTQYF.

The chain carries TRBV11-2 and TRBJ2-1, with TRBD2 matching 10 bases. CDR3 size: 16 residues. Germline lookup yields CDR1 SGHAT and CDR2 FQNNGV. Unmatched junction bases numbered 6, after V lost 4 bases and J lost 3 bases. The CDR3 region is CASSSGLAVRYNEQFF. Here the CDR3 DNA reads TGTGCCAGCAGCTCAGGACTAGCGGTACGCTACAATGAGCAGTTCTTC.

This chain links TRBV30 with TRBJ1-1; D gene ambiguous. Trimming cost V 0 bases and J 2 bases, with 7 bases left between them. This CDR3 has 13 amino acids. Germline V gene sequence: CDR1 GTSNPN, CDR2 SVGIG (reference sequence). CDR3 sequence reads: CAWSVRDNTEAFF. The CDR3 nucleotides are TGTGCCTGGAGTGTACGGGATAACACTGAAGCTTTCTTT.

The rearrangement uses TRBV2 and TRBJ2-5; D is ambiguous. Trimming pared 4 bases from V and 1 base from J, leaving 28 bases between. The CDR3 loop spans 20 amino acids. Germline V lookup: CDR1 SNHLY, CDR2 FYNNEI. The CDR3 loop is CASSGVLYRTKTELQETQYF. The DNA of the CDR3 is TGTGCCAGCAGTGGGGTCCTGTACCGAACGAAAACAGAGCTCCAAGAGACCCAGTACTTC.

In this sample, this clone turned up once. This rearrangement joins TRBV9 to TRBJ2-3; tentative D call: TRBD2 (6 bases). Germline V CDR1 and CDR2: SGDLS, YYNGEE. Trimming pared 2 bases from V and 11 bases from J, leaving 24 bases between. This CDR3 spans 16 amino acids. The CDR3 reads CASSVTRDSRNGGQYF. CDR3 bases: TGTGCCAGCAGCGTCACCCGGGACTCCAGGAATGGTGGGCAGTATTTT.

V and J are TRBV11-2 and TRBJ1-2; 7 bases align to TRBD1. The V gene end was trimmed by 0 bases and the J gene end by 0 bases; junction bases not matched to a gene: 13. The CDR3 is 19 amino acids. Germline V gene data show CDR1 as SGHAT and CDR2 as FQNNGV. CDR3 region: CASSLDRGYRGTTNYGYTF. DNA for the CDR3: TGTGCCAGCAGCTTAGATCGGGGGTACAGGGGAACAACTAACTATGGCTACACCTTC.

CDR3 region: CASSASRYNEQFF. CDR3 nucleotide sequence: TGTGCCAGCAGCGCATCACGGTACAATGAGCAGTTCTTC. The chain uses TRBV9 and TRBJ2-1; D gene uncertain. Germline V gene data show CDR1 as SGDLS and CDR2 as YYNGEE. V gave up 3 bases and J gave up 4 bases, with 8 bases separating them. This CDR3 comprises 13 residues.

V and J are TRBV25-1 and TRBJ2-2; 10 nucleotides match TRBD2. CDR1 is MGHDK, CDR2 SYGVNS, per germline. There are 14 residues in the CDR3. The J segment lost 8 bases and the V segment lost 6 bases, leaving 6 bases of the junction unmatched. CDR3 bases: TGTGCCAGCAGGGGAGCGGGGGGGCCAGGGGAGCTGTTTTTT. Protein sequence: CASRGAGGPGELFF.

The chain couples TRBV2 to TRBJ2-2, with 7 bases lining up with TRBD1. The CDR3 is made up of 14 amino acids. J lost 4 bases, V lost 7 bases, and 6 bases had no gene match. In germline, CDR1 is SNHLY, CDR2 FYNNEI. The CDR3 region has the DNA TGTGCCAGCAAGAGGGGACAGACCACCGGGGAGCTGTTTTTT. As protein: CASKRGQTTGELFF.

The CDR3 protein is CASSWGGGSYEQYF. The CDR3 region has the DNA TGTGCCAGTAGTTGGGGAGGAGGCTCCTACGAGCAGTACTTC. This chain uses TRBV19 with TRBJ2-7; D is possibly TRBD2 (6 bases). The CDR3 is 14 amino acids. Deletions cut 5 bases from V and 0 bases from J, with 11 bases between. The V gene's germline CDR1 is LNHDA and CDR2 SQIVND (reference sequence).

V is TRBV10-3 and J is TRBJ2-1; 8 bases match TRBD2. The germline V gene has CDR1 ENHRY and CDR2 SYGVKD. This CDR3 spans 14 amino acids. V shed 6 bases and J 5 bases; nucleotides not matched to a gene: 6. The CDR3 DNA is TGTGCCATCAGCAGCGGGAGAAAGGACAATGAGCAGTTCTTC. Translating gives CAISSGRKDNEQFF.

This sequence joins TRBV28 and TRBJ2-1; TRBD2 agrees at 11 bases. The V and J ends lost 10 bases and 5 bases, in that order; junction bases with no gene match: 7. Germline CDR1 and CDR2: MDHEN and SYDVKM. This CDR3 has 14 amino acids. The CDR3 reads CATIAGGSHNEQFF. The CDR3 nucleotides are TGTGCCACCATAGCGGGAGGGTCCCACAATGAGCAGTTCTTC.